The subject of this entry is one T cell receptor beta chain. Its specificity is unknown. A read error may produce the germline difference seen at one junction end. Unique molecular identifiers tagged the TCR beta cDNA libraries. TCRdb ran MiXCR on the PCR reads and lists one entry per CDR3 protein. Of 600,000 to 700,000 distinct CDR3 sequences in the sample, roughly three fifths were seen once. These data originate in a study of post-analysis software for immune sequencing data. Study outcomes and limitations: The study found significantly lower normalized Chao1 diversity in multiple sclerosis patients than in controls. When patients were compared with controls, 4 or 5 TRBV segments were more frequent, TRBV5-6, TRBV5-1 and TRBV20-1 among them.

Germline V lookup: CDR1 SQVTM, CDR2 ANQGSEA. The CDR3 has 15 amino acids. The specimen was blood. The source of this sequence is a girl aged 2 to 10 with multiple sclerosis. The chain combines TRBV29-1 with TRBJ2-3, with 10 positions matching TRBD2. The CDR3 nucleotides are TGCAGAGTTGAAGGGACTAGCGATTTCACAGATACGCAGTATTTT. Amino acid sequence: CRVEGTSDFTDTQYF.